This T cell receptor beta chain was obtained from a study of CD8 T cells in Susac syndrome. Random-hexamer reverse transcription was applied to roughly 0.5 to 1 ug RNA. TCRdb independently ran MiXCR on the immunoSEQ multiplex PCR reads; one entry per CDR3 protein. The sample lists 200,000 to 300,000 distinct CDR3 sequences, about 95% occurring once. Germline-derived CDR1 and CDR2 are SGHAT and FQDESV (reference sequence). Trimming removed 0 bases at V and 2 bases at J, with 6 bases between. The CDR3 has 14 amino acids. The rearrangement uses TRBV11-1 and TRBJ2-3; D is ambiguous. Source material: CD4+ T cells from PBMCs. This TCR was recovered from a human donor with Susac syndrome. The CDR3: CASSLAGFTDTQYF. CDR3 DNA: TGTGCCAGCAGCTTAGCGGGGTTCACAGATACGCAGTATTTT.